The 27 T cell receptor beta chains listed next were all sequenced from one sample in a study of PD-L1 blockade in urothelial cancer. Method: immunoSEQ multiplex PCR; TCRdb's copy keeps in-frame clones and lacks some. The table shows more than 75,000 clones, with 90% to 95% occurring only once. Sequenced material: PBMCs, taken around atezolizumab (anti-PD-L1) treatment. These receptor sequences come from a man aged 55-75 years with urothelial cancer.

The chain is built from TRBV10-3 and TRBJ2-7, with TRBD2 as a possible D gene (5 bases). There are 12 residues in the CDR3. V was clipped by 6 bases and J by 7 bases, with 13 bases between them. Germline lookup yields CDR1 ENHRY and CDR2 SYGVKD. As DNA, the CDR3 is TGTGCCATCAGGACCGAATGGAGGGAGCAGTACTTC. This encodes CAIRTEWREQYF.

V and J are TRBV19 and TRBJ1-1; a possible D gene is TRBD1 (5 bases). CDR3 size: 15 residues. CDR1 LNHDA and CDR2 SQIVND come from the germline V gene (reference sequence). V lost 7 bases and J lost 4, with 19 bases in between. The CDR3 region has the DNA TGTGCCAGTATCTCCCTCGGGGGGGTTGGCACTGAAGCTTTCTTT. It specifies CASISLGGVGTEAFF.

CDR3: CASSLDLSGGSTDTQYF. The CDR3, as DNA: TGCGCCAGCAGCTTAGACTTAAGCGGGGGTAGCACAGATACGCAGTATTTT. The V call is TRBV5-1, the J call TRBJ2-3; 8 bases are shared with TRBD2. The CDR3 extends over 17 amino acids. V lost 2 bases and J lost 0; bases outside the gene matches: 8. Germline-derived CDR1 and CDR2 are SGHRS and YFSETQ.

This chain connects TRBV6-6 to TRBJ2-7; 8 nucleotides agree with TRBD2. The germline gives CDR1 MNHNY, CDR2 SVGAGI (reference sequence). J gave up 5 bases and V 2 bases, and 8 bases lay outside the gene matches. This CDR3 is 15 amino acids long. CDR3: CASSYPGGARNEQYF. CDR3 nucleotide sequence: TGTGCCAGCAGTTACCCGGGGGGGGCTCGGAACGAGCAGTACTTC.

V gene TRBV19 combines with J gene TRBJ2-7, with 12 bases fitting TRBD2. The CDR3 covers 16 residues. Germline CDR1 and CDR2: LNHDA and SQIVND (reference sequence). With 4 bases clipped from V and 5 bases from J, the junction kept 9 bases outside the gene matches. CDR3 sequence: CASSRRLAGAFDEQYF. The CDR3 DNA follows: TGTGCCAGTAGTAGGAGACTAGCGGGAGCTTTTGACGAGCAGTACTTC.

With respect to this clone: A junction end diverges from the germline sequence, so it may reflect a read error. This rearrangement joins TRBV9 to TRBJ2-1, with 9 bases that match TRBD1. The CDR3 extends over 15 amino acids. CDR1 and CDR2 (germline): SGDLS, YYNGEE. The CDR3 nucleotides are TGTGCCAGCAGCGTGGGACAGGGCCTCTACGATGAGCAGTTCTTC. It codes for CASSVGQGLYDEQFF. The complete variable domain, with remaining parts taken from reference TRBV9 and TRBJ2-1, reads DSGVTQTPKHLITATGQRVTLRCSPRSGDLSVYWYQQSLDQGLQFLIQYYNGEERAKGNILERFSAQQFPDLHSELNLSSLELGDSALYFCASSVGQGLYDEQFFGPGTRLTVL.

The chain is built from TRBV5-1 and TRBJ2-7; 8 nucleotides agree with TRBD2. V was pared by 0 bases and J by 3 bases, with 2 bases of the junction left unmatched. The CDR3 has 14 amino acids. Looked up from germline, CDR1 is SGHRS and CDR2 is YFSETQ. The CDR3: CASSLAGLVYEQYF. The CDR3 DNA reads TGCGCCAGCAGCTTGGCGGGACTAGTCTACGAGCAGTACTTC.

The rearrangement joins TRBV5-4 to TRBJ2-5; TRBD1 agrees at 8 bases. Germline V lookup: CDR1 SGHNT, CDR2 YYREEE (reference sequence). The CDR3 loop spans 15 amino acids. V was clipped by 3 bases and J by 2 bases; unmatched bases: 6. The CDR3 loop reads CASSWGGQGQETQYF. The CDR3 DNA sequence: TGTGCCAGCAGCTGGGGCGGACAGGGACAAGAGACCCAGTACTTC.

This clone was seen a single time. CDR3 sequence: CASSEQGAFYGYTF. The CDR3 bases are TGTGCCAGCAGTGAACAGGGGGCGTTTTATGGCTACACCTTC. The V gene is TRBV25-1, the J gene TRBJ1-2, with TRBD1 matching over 8 bases. The CDR3 spans 14 residues. Per the germline V gene, CDR1 is MGHDK and CDR2 is SYGVNS. V shed 2 bases, J shed 5 bases, and the junction held 4 bases outside the gene matches.

The rearrangement uses TRBV9 and TRBJ1-5; 7 bases fit TRBD1. The CDR3 is made up of 14 amino acids. The V gene end was trimmed by 2 bases and the J gene end by 7 bases; junction bases not matched to a gene: 6. Germline V lookup: CDR1 SGDLS, CDR2 YYNGEE. This CDR3 is CASSVQGGDQPQHF. CDR3 in DNA: TGTGCCAGCAGCGTTCAGGGGGGTGACCAGCCCCAGCATTTT. The whole variable domain, remainder taken from reference TRBV9 and TRBJ1-5, is DSGVTQTPKHLITATGQRVTLRCSPRSGDLSVYWYQQSLDQGLQFLIQYYNGEERAKGNILERFSAQQFPDLHSELNLSSLELGDSALYFCASSVQGGDQPQHFGDGTRLSIL.

The rearrangement links TRBV29-1 to TRBJ1-1; D perhaps matches TRBD1 (5 bases). This CDR3 contains 12 residues. CDR1 and CDR2 (germline): SQVTM, ANQGSEA. V lost 7 bases and J 4 bases, leaving 13 bases between the germline ends. This chain's CDR3 is CSADSWATEAFF. CDR3 bases: TGCAGCGCCGACAGTTGGGCCACTGAAGCTTTCTTT.

The rearrangement uses TRBV19 and TRBJ2-3, with TRBD2 matching over 9 bases. CDR3 size: 15 residues. V gave up 5 bases and J gave up 2 bases; unmatched junction bases: 5. Germline lookup yields CDR1 LNHDA and CDR2 SQIVND (reference sequence). CDR3 bases: TGTGCCAGTAGTCCACGGACTAGCGCCACAGATACGCAGTATTTT. It specifies CASSPRTSATDTQYF.

The chain links TRBV4-2 to TRBJ2-7; the D is unclear. Trimming left V 1 base short and J 4 bases short, with 11 bases between. CDR1 and CDR2 (germline): LGHNA, YNFKEQ. This CDR3 has 14 residues. The CDR3 nucleotides are TGTGCCAGCAGCCAAGCGGCTAGTGGATACGAGCAGTACTTC. The encoded protein is CASSQAASGYEQYF.

This clone was counted a single time. The chain couples TRBV29-1 to TRBJ2-2, with a possible D match to TRBD1 (5 bases). Germline CDR1 SQVTM, CDR2 ANQGSEA. This CDR3 comprises 14 residues. V dropped 4 bases and J dropped 4 bases, with 13 bases sitting between them. This CDR3 reads CSVGRGGITGELFF. In DNA, the CDR3 is TGCAGCGTTGGTAGGGGCGGAATCACCGGGGAGCTGTTTTTT.

The rearrangement links TRBV7-2 to TRBJ2-1; 7 bases agree with TRBD1. Trimming at V came to 6 bases and at J to 5 bases, leaving 13 bases not matched to a gene. Germline V lookup: CDR1 SGHTA, CDR2 FQGNSA. The CDR3 is made up of 16 amino acids. CDR3 loop: CASSQQGPRINNEQFF. The CDR3 DNA reads TGTGCCAGCAGTCAACAGGGGCCCCGAATTAACAATGAGCAGTTCTTC.

V and J are TRBV2 and TRBJ2-1; 9 nucleotides line up with TRBD2. The CDR3 is made up of 13 amino acids. Per the germline V gene, CDR1 is SNHLY and CDR2 is FYNNEI. V was pared by 8 bases and J by 5 bases, with 4 bases of the junction left unmatched. This CDR3 is CASLTSGDNEQFF. The CDR3 DNA is TGTGCCAGCTTGACTAGCGGAGACAATGAGCAGTTCTTC.

The J gene is TRBJ2-1, the V gene TRBV5-1; 12 bases line up with TRBD2. Germline-derived CDR1 and CDR2 are SGHRS and YFSETQ. CDR3 length: 17 residues. V shed 5 bases and J 0 bases; nucleotides not matched to a gene: 6. CDR3 amino acids: CASRLAGGRSSYNEQFF. The CDR3, as DNA: TGCGCCAGCAGACTAGCGGGGGGCCGGAGCTCCTACAATGAGCAGTTCTTC.

The rearrangement uses TRBV9 and TRBJ2-1, with 7 bases matching TRBD1. After removal of 10 bases from V and 9 bases from J, the junction contained 22 bases not matched to a gene. From germline, CDR1 is SGDLS and CDR2 YYNGEE. The length of the CDR3 is 16 residues. CDR3 in DNA: TGTGCCCGCCCGCAACGAGACAGGGCCAAATTCGGTGAGCAGTTCTTC. It translates to CARPQRDRAKFGEQFF.

V gene TRBV25-1 combines with J gene TRBJ1-2, with 11 bases that match TRBD1. With V trimmed by 3 bases and J by 8 bases, 2 bases remained unmatched. This CDR3 has 13 amino acids. Germline assignment: CDR1 MGHDK and CDR2 SYGVNS. The CDR3 coding sequence is TGTGCCAGCAGTGAGGGACAGGGGGACGGCTACACCTTC. This gives the protein CASSEGQGDGYTF.

The rearrangement joins TRBV5-4 to TRBJ2-2; a possible D gene is TRBD2 (6 bases). Germline assignment: CDR1 SGHNT and CDR2 YYREEE (reference sequence). CDR3 length: 16 residues. The germline V and J ends were trimmed by 0 bases and 5 bases, with 14 bases remaining between them. The CDR3 region has the DNA TGTGCCAGCAGCTTGGGAGGTTGGGGGAGGACCGGGGAGCTGTTTTTT. Protein: CASSLGGWGRTGELFF.

The genes are TRBV9 and TRBJ2-7; tentatively, D is TRBD1 (6 bases). The V gene lost 3 bases and the J gene lost 5 bases, with 18 bases spanning the gap. CDR1 SGDLS and CDR2 YYNGEE come from the germline V gene. CDR3 size: 15 residues. The CDR3 DNA reads TGTGCCAGCAGCGAGAGAGGGTCAGGGGTAGACGAGCAGTACTTC. Amino acid sequence: CASSERGSGVDEQYF.

The gene calls are TRBV11-1 and TRBJ2-5, with D maybe TRBD2 (6 bases). Trimming shortened V by 6 bases and J by 7 bases, and 12 bases separated the two germline ends. Germline V gene data show CDR1 as SGHAT and CDR2 as FQDESV (reference sequence). This CDR3 has 12 amino acids. The CDR3 DNA sequence: TGTGCCAGCAGTACCGGGGAGGTGACCCAGTACTTC. The encoded protein is CASSTGEVTQYF.

This clone showed up just once. The chain couples TRBV4-1 to TRBJ1-3; D call uncertain. The CDR3 extends over 15 amino acids. V was pared by 5 bases and J by 4 bases, with 15 bases between. Germline CDR1 reads MGHRA; CDR2 reads YSYEKL. The CDR3 here is CASSESGISGNTIYF. CDR3 DNA: TGCGCCAGCAGCGAAAGCGGGATTTCGGGAAACACCATATATTTT.

The rearrangement uses TRBV5-6 and TRBJ1-5, with D maybe TRBD1 (6 bases). V was shortened by 3 bases and J by 5 bases, with 9 bases between the two germline ends. This CDR3 is built from 13 residues. Germline loops: CDR1 SGHDT, CDR2 YYEEEE. The CDR3 sequence is CASSSGGDQPQHF. CDR3 nucleotide sequence: TGTGCCAGCAGCTCTGGGGGCGATCAGCCCCAGCATTTT.

The chain uses TRBV5-1 and TRBJ1-4; D is undetermined. The CDR3 is 16 amino acids. Germline V gene data show CDR1 as SGHRS and CDR2 as YFSETQ. The V end was cut by 4 bases, the J end by 3 bases, with 16 bases between. The CDR3 sequence: CASSIRSAGANEKLFF. In DNA form, the CDR3 reads TGCGCCAGCAGCATACGATCGGCCGGGGCTAATGAAAAACTGTTTTTT. The whole variable domain, filled in from reference TRBV5-1 and TRBJ1-4, reads KAGVTQTPRYLIKTRGQQVTLSCSPISGHRSVSWYQQTPGQGLQFLFEYFSETQRNKGNFPGRFSGRQFSNSRSEMNVSTLELGDSALYLCASSIRSAGANEKLFFGSGTQLSVL.

This clone has a single count. The V and J genes are TRBV11-1 and TRBJ1-2, with TRBD1 identical over 11 bases. V dropped 5 bases and J dropped 8; count of bases not matched to a gene: 4. CDR3 size: 13 residues. CDR1 SGHAT and CDR2 FQDESV come from the germline V gene (reference sequence). This CDR3 is CASSTGTGGGYTF. The CDR3 DNA follows: TGTGCCAGCAGCACCGGGACAGGGGGAGGCTACACCTTC.

The rearrangement links TRBV18 to TRBJ2-2, with 9 bases lining up with TRBD2. V gave up 2 bases and J gave up 4 bases; unmatched junction bases: 5. This CDR3 is built from 16 residues. The germline gives CDR1 KGHSH, CDR2 LQKENI. The CDR3 DNA is TGTGCCAGCTCACCAACAGCGGGAGGAAGCACCGGGGAGCTGTTTTTT. It is translated as CASSPTAGGSTGELFF. Full variable domain (outside the CDR3, taken from reference TRBV18 and TRBJ2-2): NAGVMQNPRHLVRRRGQEARLRCSPMKGHSHVYWYRQLPEEGLKFMVYLQKENIIDESGMPKERFSAEFPKEGPSILRIQQVVRGDSAAYFCASSPTAGGSTGELFFGEGSRLTVL.